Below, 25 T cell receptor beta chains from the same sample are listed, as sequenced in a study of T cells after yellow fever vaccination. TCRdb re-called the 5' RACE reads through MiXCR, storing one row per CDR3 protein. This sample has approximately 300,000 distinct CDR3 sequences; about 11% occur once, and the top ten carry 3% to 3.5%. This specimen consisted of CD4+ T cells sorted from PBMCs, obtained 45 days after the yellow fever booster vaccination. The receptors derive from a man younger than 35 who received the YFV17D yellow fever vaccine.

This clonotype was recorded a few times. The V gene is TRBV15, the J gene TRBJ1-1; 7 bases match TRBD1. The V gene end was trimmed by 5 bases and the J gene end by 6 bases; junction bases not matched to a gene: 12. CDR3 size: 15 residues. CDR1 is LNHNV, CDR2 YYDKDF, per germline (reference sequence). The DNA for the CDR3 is TGTGCCACCAGCCCTGTAGGCAGGGGGTTCCCTGAAGCTTTCTTT. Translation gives CATSPVGRGFPEAFF.

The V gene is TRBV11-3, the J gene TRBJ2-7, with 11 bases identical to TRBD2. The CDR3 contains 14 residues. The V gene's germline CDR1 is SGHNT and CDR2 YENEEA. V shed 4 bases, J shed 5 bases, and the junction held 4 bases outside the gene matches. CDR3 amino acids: CASSWTGLADEQYF. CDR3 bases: TGTGCCAGCAGCTGGACGGGACTAGCGGACGAGCAGTACTTC.

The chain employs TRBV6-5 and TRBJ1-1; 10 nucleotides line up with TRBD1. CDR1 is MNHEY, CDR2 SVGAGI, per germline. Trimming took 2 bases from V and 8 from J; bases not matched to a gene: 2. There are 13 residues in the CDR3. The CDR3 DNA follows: TGTGCCAGCAGTTACCGGGACAGGGGAGAAGCTTTCTTT. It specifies CASSYRDRGEAFF.

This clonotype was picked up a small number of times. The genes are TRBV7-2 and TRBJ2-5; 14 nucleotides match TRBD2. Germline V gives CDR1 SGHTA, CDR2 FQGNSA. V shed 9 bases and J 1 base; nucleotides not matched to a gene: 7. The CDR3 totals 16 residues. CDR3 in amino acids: CASGTSGGNPQETQYF. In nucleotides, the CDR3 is TGTGCCAGTGGGACTAGCGGGGGAAACCCCCAAGAGACCCAGTACTTC.

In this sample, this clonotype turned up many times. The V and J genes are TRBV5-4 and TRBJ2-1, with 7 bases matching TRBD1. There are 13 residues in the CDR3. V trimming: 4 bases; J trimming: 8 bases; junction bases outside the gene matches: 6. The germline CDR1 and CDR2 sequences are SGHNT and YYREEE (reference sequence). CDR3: CASSPGTAYEQFF. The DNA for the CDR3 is TGTGCCAGCAGCCCCGGGACAGCATATGAGCAGTTCTTC. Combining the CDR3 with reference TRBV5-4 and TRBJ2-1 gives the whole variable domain ETGVTQSPTHLIKTRGQQVTLRCSSQSGHNTVSWYQQALGQGPQFIFQYYREEENGRGNFPPRFSGLQFPNYSSELNVNALELDDSALYLCASSPGTAYEQFFGPGTRLTVL.

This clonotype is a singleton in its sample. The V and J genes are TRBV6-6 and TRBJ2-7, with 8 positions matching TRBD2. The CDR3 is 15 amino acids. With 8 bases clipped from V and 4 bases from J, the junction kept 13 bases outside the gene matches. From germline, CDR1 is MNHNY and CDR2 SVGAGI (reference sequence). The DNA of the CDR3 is TGTGCCAGCGGGCACTCCCCGGGGGGGCGGTACGAGCAGTACTTC. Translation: CASGHSPGGRYEQYF.

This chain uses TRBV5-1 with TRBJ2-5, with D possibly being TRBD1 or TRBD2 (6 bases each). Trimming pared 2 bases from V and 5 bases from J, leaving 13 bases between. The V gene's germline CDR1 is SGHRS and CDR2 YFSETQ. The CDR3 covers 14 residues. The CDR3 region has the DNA TGCGCCAGCAGCTTCCCAGGGGAGGTGGAGACCCAGTACTTC. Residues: CASSFPGEVETQYF.

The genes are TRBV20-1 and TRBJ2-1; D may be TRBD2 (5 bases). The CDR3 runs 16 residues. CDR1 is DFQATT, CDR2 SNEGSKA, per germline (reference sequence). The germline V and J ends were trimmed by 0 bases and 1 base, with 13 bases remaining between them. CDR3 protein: CSARDPRGRSYNEQFF. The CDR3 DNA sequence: TGCAGTGCTAGAGATCCGCGCGGGCGATCCTACAATGAGCAGTTCTTC.

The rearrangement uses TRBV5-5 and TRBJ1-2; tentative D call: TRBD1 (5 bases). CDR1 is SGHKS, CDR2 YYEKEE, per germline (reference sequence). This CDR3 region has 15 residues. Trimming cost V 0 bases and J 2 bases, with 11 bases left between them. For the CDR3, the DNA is TGTGCCAGCAGCTTGGCCGGGGCAGGGAACTATGGCTACACCTTC. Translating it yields CASSLAGAGNYGYTF.

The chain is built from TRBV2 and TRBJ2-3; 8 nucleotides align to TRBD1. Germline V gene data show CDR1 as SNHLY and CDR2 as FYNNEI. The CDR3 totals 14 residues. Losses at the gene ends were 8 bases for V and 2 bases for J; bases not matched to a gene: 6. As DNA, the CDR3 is TGTGCCAGCCTGGACAGGGCGCCCACAGATACGCAGTATTTT. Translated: CASLDRAPTDTQYF.

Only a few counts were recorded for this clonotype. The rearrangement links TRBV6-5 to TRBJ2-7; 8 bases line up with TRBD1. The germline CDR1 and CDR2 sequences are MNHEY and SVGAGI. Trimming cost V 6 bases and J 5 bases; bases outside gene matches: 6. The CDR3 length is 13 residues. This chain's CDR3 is CASRYPGGDEQYF. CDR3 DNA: TGTGCCAGCAGGTACCCAGGGGGCGACGAGCAGTACTTC.

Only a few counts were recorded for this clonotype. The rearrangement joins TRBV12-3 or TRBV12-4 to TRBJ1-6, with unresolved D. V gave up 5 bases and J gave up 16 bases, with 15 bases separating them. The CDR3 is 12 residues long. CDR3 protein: CASSATTALLHF. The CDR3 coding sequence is TGTGCCAGCAGTGCCACGACTGCGTTACTCCACTTT.

The CDR3 sequence is CASSLDRDRVNTEAFF. CDR3 DNA sequence: TGTGCCAGCAGCCTAGACCGGGACAGGGTGAACACTGAAGCTTTCTTT. The rearrangement links TRBV7-9 to TRBJ1-1, with 9 bases lining up with TRBD1. V trimming: 5 bases; J trimming: 0 bases; junction bases outside the gene matches: 7. The CDR3 extends over 16 amino acids. The germline gives CDR1 SEHNR, CDR2 FQNEAQ (reference sequence).

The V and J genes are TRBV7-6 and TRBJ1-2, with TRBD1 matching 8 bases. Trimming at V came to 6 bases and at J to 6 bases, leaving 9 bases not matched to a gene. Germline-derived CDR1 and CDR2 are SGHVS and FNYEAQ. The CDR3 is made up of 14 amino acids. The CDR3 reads CASSLDPGGNGYTF. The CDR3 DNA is TGTGCCAGCAGTTTGGACCCAGGGGGCAATGGCTACACCTTC.

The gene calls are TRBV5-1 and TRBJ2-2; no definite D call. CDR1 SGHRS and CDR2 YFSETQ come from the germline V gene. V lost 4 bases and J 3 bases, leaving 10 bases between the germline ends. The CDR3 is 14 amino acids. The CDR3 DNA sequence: TGCGCCAGCAGCCTCGGATCGGACACCGGGGAGCTGTTTTTT. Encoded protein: CASSLGSDTGELFF.

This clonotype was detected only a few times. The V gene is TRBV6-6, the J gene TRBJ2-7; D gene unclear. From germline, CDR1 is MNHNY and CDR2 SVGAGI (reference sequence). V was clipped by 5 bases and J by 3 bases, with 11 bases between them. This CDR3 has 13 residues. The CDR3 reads CASSRLLNYEQYF. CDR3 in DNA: TGTGCCAGCAGTAGACTGCTTAACTACGAGCAGTACTTC.

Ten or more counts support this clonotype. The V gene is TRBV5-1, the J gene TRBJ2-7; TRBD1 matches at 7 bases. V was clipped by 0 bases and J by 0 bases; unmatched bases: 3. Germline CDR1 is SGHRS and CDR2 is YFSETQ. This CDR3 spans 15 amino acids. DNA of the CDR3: TGCGCCAGCAGCTTGGGAGGGGGCAACTCCTACGAGCAGTACGTC. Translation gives CASSLGGGNSYEQYV.

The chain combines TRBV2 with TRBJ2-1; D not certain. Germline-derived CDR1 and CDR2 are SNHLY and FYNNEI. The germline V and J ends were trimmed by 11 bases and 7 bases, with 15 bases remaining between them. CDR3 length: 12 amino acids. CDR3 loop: CALAGDRNEQFF. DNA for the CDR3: TGTGCCTTGGCTGGGGATCGGAATGAGCAGTTCTTC.

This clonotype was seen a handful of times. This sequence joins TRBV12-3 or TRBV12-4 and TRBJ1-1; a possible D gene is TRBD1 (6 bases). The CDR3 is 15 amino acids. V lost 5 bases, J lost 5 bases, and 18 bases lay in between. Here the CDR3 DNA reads TGTGCCAGCAGTGGGGGAGCGGGAAGGGGGACTGAAGCTTTCTTT. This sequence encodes CASSGGAGRGTEAFF.

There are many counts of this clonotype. The CDR3 bases are TGTGCCAGCCCGGCGGGGTGGGTCTACGAGCAGTACTTC. Amino acids: CASPAGWVYEQYF. The V call is TRBV21-1, the J call TRBJ2-7; the table's D call, TRBD2, was not checked against the DNA. TRBV21-1 is given as a pseudogene. The CDR3 is made up of 13 amino acids.

The CDR3 protein is CASNLRRGLAEAFF. CDR3 nucleotide sequence: TGTGCCAGCAACTTAAGGAGGGGGCTTGCTGAAGCTTTCTTT. The chain links TRBV12-3 or TRBV12-4 to TRBJ1-1; 7 nucleotides agree with TRBD1. CDR3 length: 14 amino acids. After removal of 7 bases from V and 6 bases from J, the junction contained 11 bases not matched to a gene.

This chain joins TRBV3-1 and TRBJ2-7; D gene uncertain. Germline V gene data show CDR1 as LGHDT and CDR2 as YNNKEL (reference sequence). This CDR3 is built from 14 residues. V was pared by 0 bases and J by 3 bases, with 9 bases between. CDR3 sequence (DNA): TGTGCCAGCAGCCAAGACACGTGGTACTACGAGCAGTACTTC. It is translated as CASSQDTWYYEQYF.

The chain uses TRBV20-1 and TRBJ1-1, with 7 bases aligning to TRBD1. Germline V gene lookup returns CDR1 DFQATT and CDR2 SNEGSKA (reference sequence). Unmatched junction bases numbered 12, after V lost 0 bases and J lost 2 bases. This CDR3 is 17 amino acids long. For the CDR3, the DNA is TGCAGTGCTAGAGATACGGGCAGGGGGTCTATAAACACTGAAGCTTTCTTT. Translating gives CSARDTGRGSINTEAFF.

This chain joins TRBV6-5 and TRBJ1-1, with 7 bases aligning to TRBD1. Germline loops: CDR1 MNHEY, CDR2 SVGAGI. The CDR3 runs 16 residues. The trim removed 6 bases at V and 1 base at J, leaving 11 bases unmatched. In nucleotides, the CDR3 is TGTGCCAGCAGCTTCTCGGGACAGAGTACGAACACTGAAGCTTTCTTT. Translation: CASSFSGQSTNTEAFF.

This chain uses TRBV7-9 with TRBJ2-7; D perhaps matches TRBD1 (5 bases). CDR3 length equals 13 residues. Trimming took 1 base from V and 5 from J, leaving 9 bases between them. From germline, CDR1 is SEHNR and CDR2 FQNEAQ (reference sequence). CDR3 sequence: CASSLDGRDEQYF. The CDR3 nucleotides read TGTGCCAGCAGCTTAGATGGCAGGGACGAGCAGTACTTC. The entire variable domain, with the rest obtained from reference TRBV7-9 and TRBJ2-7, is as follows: DTGVSQNPRHKITKRGQNVTFRCDPISEHNRLYWYRQTLGQGPEFLTYFQNEAQLEKSRLLSDRFSAERPKGSFSTLEIQRTEQGDSAMYLCASSLDGRDEQYFGPGTRLTVT.